The present entry profiles one TCR beta chain with its context. These data belong to a study of blood T cell repertoires in COVID-19. This table comes from immunoSEQ multiplex PCR, and its TCRdb copy is limited to in-frame clones, with some not included. Of tens of thousands of clones in the sample, roughly 76% were seen once. Sequencing used peripheral blood. The clonotype comes from a man older than 75 with COVID-19, enrolled during active disease.

The CDR3 DNA reads as TGTGCCAGTAGTATAGCAGGGGGCAACAATGAGCAGTTCTTC. As protein: CASSIAGGNNEQFF. The gene calls are TRBV19 and TRBJ2-1, with 8 bases fitting TRBD1. V lost 1 base to trimming and J lost 5 bases; unmatched junction nucleotides: 1. Germline CDR1 and CDR2: LNHDA and SQIVND (reference sequence). The CDR3 spans 14 residues.